Presented here are 26 T cell receptor beta chains from one specimen sequenced in a study of T cell repertoires in cytomegalovirus infection. TCRdb ran MiXCR on the reads and lists one entry per CDR3 protein. The sample holds fewer than 350,000 distinct CDR3 sequences, around a tenth seen once. The sequenced sample consisted of PBMCs. These receptors were obtained from a human donor in good health (CMV status not recorded). Some clones in this sample may be carry-over from other donors' samples.

This clonotype was counted a few times. This rearrangement joins TRBV6-6 to TRBJ2-1, with 10 bases aligning to TRBD2. CDR3 length equals 17 residues. CDR1 is MNHNY, CDR2 SVGAGI, per germline (reference sequence). Trimming at V came to 4 bases and at J to 0 bases, leaving 6 bases not matched to a gene. The CDR3 spells CASSSFSGGSSYNEQFF. As DNA, the CDR3 is TGTGCCAGCAGTTCCTTTAGCGGGGGGTCCTCCTACAATGAGCAGTTCTTC.

This clonotype was observed a few times. V usage is TRBV12-3 or TRBV12-4 and J usage is TRBJ2-1; 8 bases match TRBD2. V lost 6 bases, J lost 8 bases, and 12 bases stayed unmatched. This CDR3 has 15 residues. This CDR3 reads CASSPLPGGPYEQFF. The CDR3 nucleotides read TGTGCCAGCAGCCCCCTGCCGGGAGGGCCGTATGAGCAGTTCTTC.

This clonotype was observed many times. The chain couples TRBV25-1 to TRBJ2-3; D may be TRBD2 (6 bases). The CDR3 is 15 amino acids. Deletions cut 4 bases from V and 2 bases from J, with 13 bases between. The germline gives CDR1 MGHDK, CDR2 SYGVNS. CDR3 coding DNA: TGTGCCAGCAGTGTCGGCGGGACGGACACAGATACGCAGTATTTT. Its translation is CASSVGGTDTDTQYF.

This clonotype was recorded at least ten times. The V call is TRBV7-9, the J call TRBJ2-1; D possibly uses TRBD1 or TRBD2 (5 bases each). The CDR3 is made up of 15 amino acids. The V end was cut by 4 bases, the J end by 2 bases, with 12 bases between. In germline, CDR1 is SEHNR, CDR2 FQNEAQ (reference sequence). The CDR3 spells CASSSRDLPYNEQFF. The CDR3 region has the DNA TGTGCCAGCAGCTCCCGGGACCTACCCTACAATGAGCAGTTCTTC. The full variable domain, rest sourced from reference TRBV7-9 and TRBJ2-1, is DTGVSQNPRHKITKRGQNVTFRCDPISEHNRLYWYRQTLGQGPEFLTYFQNEAQLEKSRLLSDRFSAERPKGSFSTLEIQRTEQGDSAMYLCASSSRDLPYNEQFFGPGTRLTVL.

The chain employs TRBV6-6 and TRBJ2-3; a possible D gene is TRBD1 (6 bases). V dropped 1 base and J dropped 2 bases, with 10 bases sitting between them. This CDR3 has 15 residues. The germline gives CDR1 MNHNY, CDR2 SVGAGI (reference sequence). For the CDR3, the DNA is TGTGCCAGCAGTTACTGGGGGCAGAACACAGATACGCAGTATTTT. The encoded protein is CASSYWGQNTDTQYF.

CDR3 nucleotide sequence: TGTGCCATCAGCATCCAGGGAATAGGTTCACCCCTCCACTTT. It codes for CAISIQGIGSPLHF. V and J are TRBV10-3 and TRBJ1-6; TRBD1 might be the D (5 bases). Trimming removed 6 bases from V and 9 bases from J, with 15 bases in between. Germline-derived CDR1 and CDR2 are ENHRY and SYGVKD. CDR3 length equals 14 residues.

The chain joins TRBV20-1 to TRBJ2-3, with 8 bases identical to TRBD2. The CDR3 runs to 16 residues. After removal of 3 bases from V and 0 bases from J, the junction contained 8 bases not matched to a gene. The germline V gene has CDR1 DFQATT and CDR2 SNEGSKA (reference sequence). The CDR3 DNA sequence: TGCAGTGCTAGCGGGAGGGCCGTTTATAGCACAGATACGCAGTATTTT. This codes for CSASGRAVYSTDTQYF.

The rearrangement joins TRBV20-1 to TRBJ2-3, with TRBD2 matching 7 bases. The CDR3 sequence is 13 residues long. The germline V gene encodes CDR1 DFQATT and CDR2 SNEGSKA (reference sequence). The trim removed 6 bases at V and 2 bases at J, leaving 5 bases unmatched. CDR3 sequence reads: CSATGGSTDTQYF. DNA for the CDR3: TGCAGTGCCACGGGGGGATCCACAGATACGCAGTATTTT.

This sequence joins TRBV27 and TRBJ2-5, with D possibly matching TRBD1 (7 bases). V gave up 3 bases and J gave up 12 bases, with 11 bases separating them. Germline CDR1 MNHEY, CDR2 SMNVEV (reference sequence). The CDR3 is 11 residues long. CDR3 sequence: CASSFRGEEYF. CDR3 sequence (DNA): TGTGCCAGCAGTTTCAGGGGGGAGGAGTACTTC.

This clonotype was observed many times. CDR3 coding DNA: TGTGCCAGCAGCTTAGTGGCGGTAGCAGCGGGAGGGAATGAGCAGTTCTTC. Translated: CASSLVAVAAGGNEQFF. The V call is TRBV7-2, the J call TRBJ2-1; 10 bases map to TRBD2. The CDR3 loop spans 17 amino acids. Germline CDR1 reads SGHTA; CDR2 reads FQGNSA. The trim removed 1 base at V and 7 bases at J, leaving 10 bases unmatched.

This clonotype was found many times. This chain connects TRBV6-4 to TRBJ2-3; tentatively, D is TRBD1 (6 bases). Trimming pared 3 bases from V and 6 bases from J, leaving 10 bases between. There are 13 residues in the CDR3. The V gene's germline CDR1 is MRHNA and CDR2 SNTAGT. The CDR3 region has the DNA TGTGCCAGCAGTGATCAAACAGGGGATACGCAGTATTTT. Translating it yields CASSDQTGDTQYF.

The chain couples TRBV7-2 to TRBJ2-1, with D uncertain. V was clipped by 4 bases and J by 10 bases, with 11 bases between them. CDR1 and CDR2 (germline): SGHTA, FQGNSA. This CDR3 spans 12 amino acids. The DNA for the CDR3 is TGTGCCAGCAGCTCGTATAGTAACGAGCAGTTCTTC. Its protein is CASSSYSNEQFF.

This clonotype has a count of ten or more. The V and J genes are TRBV6-2 or TRBV6-3 and TRBJ2-1, with 14 positions matching TRBD2. The CDR3 extends over 18 amino acids. The germline V gene has CDR1 MNHEY and CDR2 SVGEGT. V lost 4 bases to trimming and J lost 7 bases; unmatched junction nucleotides: 12. In DNA, the CDR3 is TGTGCCAGCAGTTTTCGGACTAGCGGGAGGCCCGACCGAAATGAGCAGTTCTTC. The encoded protein is CASSFRTSGRPDRNEQFF.

This clonotype has just a few counts. V is TRBV20-1 and J is TRBJ2-1; D is perhaps TRBD2 (6 bases). The V end lost 7 bases, the J end lost 3 bases, and 16 bases lay between the germline ends. Looked up from germline, CDR1 is DFQATT and CDR2 is SNEGSKA (reference sequence). This CDR3 contains 14 residues. The CDR3 DNA sequence: TGCAGTGTGAGCATAGCGGAGAGCTACAATGAGCAGTTCTTC. This encodes CSVSIAESYNEQFF.

V is TRBV11-2 and J is TRBJ2-1, with D possibly TRBD1 on 6 matching bases. The CDR3 extends over 11 amino acids. Germline V lookup: CDR1 SGHAT, CDR2 FQNNGV. The V end was cut by 7 bases, the J end by 10 bases, with 11 bases between. The DNA of the CDR3 is TGTGCCAGCACCCAGGGGCGCGAGCAGTTCTTC. This sequence encodes CASTQGREQFF.

There are a few counts of this clonotype. The chain combines TRBV2 with TRBJ2-3; 16 nucleotides align to TRBD2. The germline V gene encodes CDR1 SNHLY and CDR2 FYNNEI. CDR3 size: 17 residues. V gave up 6 bases and J gave up 5 bases; unmatched junction bases: 8. The CDR3 DNA sequence: TGTGCCAGCAGGAGCGGGACTAGCGGGAGGGCCGTAGATACGCAGTATTTT. Encoded protein: CASRSGTSGRAVDTQYF. Drawing the rest from reference TRBV2 and TRBJ2-3, the complete variable domain is EPEVTQTPSHQVTQMGQEVILRCVPISNHLYFYWYRQILGQKVEFLVSFYNNEISEKSEIFDDQFSVERPDGSNFTLKIRSTKLEDSAMYFCASRSGTSGRAVDTQYFGPGTRLTVL.

This clonotype was found a few times. This sequence joins TRBV28 and TRBJ2-7; unclear D gene. Looked up from germline, CDR1 is MDHEN and CDR2 is SYDVKM. V lost 3 bases to trimming and J lost 0 bases, with 6 bases between them. CDR3 size: 13 residues. As DNA, the CDR3 is TGTGCCAGCAGTTTCTCGACCTCCTACGAGCAGTACTTC. Translated, it gives CASSFSTSYEQYF.

The chain joins TRBV7-9 to TRBJ2-7, with 14 bases matching TRBD2. The CDR3 is 15 amino acids. V shed 5 bases, J shed 5 bases, and the junction held 5 bases outside the gene matches. CDR1 SEHNR and CDR2 FQNEAQ come from the germline V gene (reference sequence). As DNA, the CDR3 is TGTGCCAGCAGCCAAGGACTAGCGGGAGGTCACGAGCAGTACTTC. This codes for CASSQGLAGGHEQYF. Filled out from reference TRBV7-9 and TRBJ2-7, the complete variable domain reads DTGVSQNPRHKITKRGQNVTFRCDPISEHNRLYWYRQTLGQGPEFLTYFQNEAQLEKSRLLSDRFSAERPKGSFSTLEIQRTEQGDSAMYLCASSQGLAGGHEQYFGPGTRLTVT.

This clonotype was detected ten times or more. V and J are TRBV7-3 and TRBJ1-3; D not certain. CDR3 length: 15 amino acids. Germline V lookup: CDR1 SGHTA, CDR2 FQGTGA. Trimming removed 2 bases at V and 0 bases at J, with 8 bases between. The CDR3 DNA is TGTGCCAGCAGCTTATCGGCGGCCTCTGGAAACACCATATATTTT. Translated, it gives CASSLSAASGNTIYF.

This clonotype appeared a single time. The J gene is TRBJ1-1, the V gene TRBV20-1, with 9 bases fitting TRBD1. Germline trimming cut 6 bases from V and 4 bases from J; bases unmatched to any gene: 6. The length of the CDR3 is 13 residues. CDR1 is DFQATT and CDR2 is SNEGSKA in the germline V gene (reference sequence). CDR3 region: CSARDRASTEAFF. CDR3 DNA sequence: TGCAGTGCCCGGGACAGGGCGTCCACTGAAGCTTTCTTT.

V and J are TRBV20-1 and TRBJ2-2; D is uncertain. V was shortened by 0 bases and J by 4 bases, with 15 bases between the two germline ends. Looked up from germline, CDR1 is DFQATT and CDR2 is SNEGSKA (reference sequence). This CDR3 comprises 16 residues. The CDR3, as DNA: TGCAGTGCTAGAGATAGAAGCGTTCGGAGCACCGGGGAGCTGTTTTTT. Its translation is CSARDRSVRSTGELFF.

This clonotype has at least ten counts. This chain uses TRBV7-2 with TRBJ2-7; TRBD2 agrees at 9 bases. The ends lost 5 bases at V and 3 bases at J; junction bases unmatched: 8. Per the germline V gene, CDR1 is SGHTA and CDR2 is FQGNSA. This CDR3 comprises 15 residues. The CDR3 sequence: CASSPSGDSYYEQYF. The CDR3 coding sequence is TGTGCCAGCAGCCCTAGCGGGGACAGCTACTACGAGCAGTACTTC. Together with reference TRBV7-2 and TRBJ2-7, the CDR3 gives the full variable domain: GAGVSQSPSNKVTEKGKDVELRCDPISGHTALYWYRQSLGQGLEFLIYFQGNSAPDKSGLPSDRFSAERTGGSVSTLTIQRTQQEDSAVYLCASSPSGDSYYEQYFGPGTRLTVT.

As to this clonotype: A much larger clone differs from this one at a single base, so this may be a read error. In this CDR3 the conserved last residue, phenylalanine or tryptophan, is missing, so a read error is likely. The chain has TRBV7-2 and TRBJ2-3; D gene uncertain. Germline CDR1 reads SGHTA; CDR2 reads FQGNSA. CDR3 length equals 12 residues. Trimming cost V 1 base and J 9 bases, with 8 bases left between them. This CDR3 reads CASSLVIGTQYL. CDR3 nucleotides: TGTGCCAGCAGCTTAGTGATAGGGACGCAGTATCTT.

V usage is TRBV20-1 and J usage is TRBJ2-3; D unclear. V was trimmed by 3 bases and J by 0 bases, leaving 16 bases between them. CDR3 size: 16 residues. Germline loops: CDR1 DFQATT, CDR2 SNEGSKA (reference sequence). DNA of the CDR3: TGCAGTGCTAGCCTTTGGGCGGCGGCGAGCACAGATACGCAGTATTTT. It translates to CSASLWAAASTDTQYF.

This clonotype has just a few counts. A much larger clone is a single base away; this may be a read error. The chain links TRBV7-2 to TRBJ2-7; tentatively, D is TRBD1 (5 bases). The CDR3 has 13 residues. Germline V CDR1 and CDR2: SGHTA, FQGNSA. V was trimmed by 7 bases and J by 0 bases, leaving 10 bases between them. The CDR3 sequence: CASTLTVSYEQYF. In DNA form, the CDR3 reads TGTGCCAGCACCTTGACAGTCTCCTACGAGCAGTACTTC.

In its sample, this clonotype was seen many times. This sequence joins TRBV4-3 and TRBJ2-3; 11 bases line up with TRBD2. The V and J ends lost 5 bases and 2 bases, in that order; junction bases with no gene match: 6. The CDR3 length is 16 residues. Germline V CDR1 and CDR2: LGHNA, YSLEER. The CDR3 nucleotides read TGCGCCAGCAGCGTTCTAGCGGGGGGCAACACAGATACGCAGTATTTT. Its translation: CASSVLAGGNTDTQYF.